Following are 17 T cell receptor beta chains from one sample sequenced in a study of T cells in Graves' hyperthyroidism and ophthalmopathy. RNA transcripts were the template for amplifying TCR beta CDR3 regions. Initially, a first-round RT-PCR of the TCR CDR3 employed the HTBI primer set. TCRdb passed the multiplex PCR reads through MiXCR, listing each CDR3 protein once. The sample consists of about 680,000 distinct CDR3 sequences, over 35% of them appearing once. The sample consisted of blood. Receptors were obtained from a woman aged 40 to 49 with Graves' hyperthyroidism.

This clonotype was observed many times. The rearrangement joins TRBV10-2 to TRBJ1-4; a possible D gene is TRBD1 (5 bases). The CDR3 is 15 amino acids. V shed 4 bases and J shed 5 bases, with 14 bases lying between them. The germline CDR1 and CDR2 sequences are WSHSY and SAAADI. In DNA form, the CDR3 reads TGCGCCAGCAGTGTTGGGGCCGGCCCGAATGAAAAACTGTTTTTT. Its translation is CASSVGAGPNEKLFF.

The table lists this clonotype with a count of one. The germline gene is not matched at one end of the junction; a read error may be the cause. The chain is built from TRBV7-9 and TRBJ2-7; TRBD2 aligns across 7 bases. The J call could be wrong; TRBJ2-1 is a better fit for the DNA end. Germline assignment: CDR1 SEHNR and CDR2 FQNEAQ (reference sequence). This CDR3 has 20 amino acids. This CDR3 is CASSQNSASGRLRAVNEQFF. In DNA form, the CDR3 reads TGCGCCAGCAGCCAAAACTCGGCTAGCGGAAGGTTAAGGGCGGTAAATGAGCAGTTCTTC.

The gene calls are TRBV12-3 or TRBV12-4 and TRBJ2-2; D is unclear. The V end was cut by 7 bases, the J end by 3 bases, with 12 bases between. The CDR3 runs to 14 residues. In DNA, the CDR3 is TGTGCCAGCACCAACGCTGGACACACCGGGGAGCTGTTTTTT. Protein product: CASTNAGHTGELFF.

The CDR3: CASTGTSGSIGTGELFF. The CDR3 bases are TGTGCCAGCACGGGGACTAGCGGGAGTATCGGCACCGGGGAGCTGTTTTTT. This chain connects TRBV2 to TRBJ2-2, with 14 positions matching TRBD2. Trimming cost V 7 bases and J 4 bases; bases outside gene matches: 8. Germline-derived CDR1 and CDR2 are SNHLY and FYNNEI. The CDR3 has 17 amino acids.

This clonotype was observed once. The CDR3 loop is CSVLTNGNEQYF. The CDR3 nucleotides read TGCAGCGTTTTGACGAACGGGAACGAGCAGTACTTC. V gene TRBV29-1 combines with J gene TRBJ2-7; TRBD2 is a possible D gene (5 bases). The V and J ends lost 5 bases and 5 bases respectively, with 13 bases between them. This CDR3 region has 12 residues. Germline lookup yields CDR1 SQVTM and CDR2 ANQGSEA.

This clonotype has ten or more counts. This sequence joins TRBV7-9 and TRBJ2-6; D is ambiguous. Germline values: CDR1 SEHNR, CDR2 FQNEAQ (reference sequence). V was shortened by 5 bases and J by 2 bases, with 16 bases between the two germline ends. The CDR3 has 17 residues. The CDR3 protein is CASSPDEKGTGANVLTF. The CDR3 bases are TGTGCCAGCAGCCCAGACGAAAAAGGAACTGGGGCCAACGTCCTGACTTTC.

The V gene is TRBV9, the J gene TRBJ1-2; 10 bases match TRBD1. The length of the CDR3 is 14 residues. V lost 3 bases, J lost 7 bases, and 6 bases stayed unmatched. The germline CDR1 and CDR2 sequences are SGDLS and YYNGEE. The CDR3 protein is CASSEGTGALGYTF. CDR3 bases: TGTGCCAGCAGCGAGGGGACAGGGGCTCTTGGCTACACCTTC.

This clonotype was seen at least ten times. The chain employs TRBV12-3 or TRBV12-4 and TRBJ1-1; possibly TRBD1 for D (5 bases). This CDR3 region has 13 residues. The V and J ends lost 2 bases and 11 bases respectively, with 15 bases between them. CDR3 loop: CASSLRAGRFAFF. CDR3 coding DNA: TGTGCCAGCAGTTTACGAGCAGGGAGATTCGCTTTCTTT.

This clonotype appeared many times. This sequence joins TRBV19 and TRBJ1-5; 9 bases match TRBD1. With V trimmed by 6 bases and J by 0 bases, 6 bases remained unmatched. Germline V CDR1 and CDR2: LNHDA, SQIVND (reference sequence). The CDR3 runs to 16 residues. CDR3: CASRFRTGDSNQPQHF. The CDR3 DNA is TGTGCCAGTAGATTTCGGACAGGGGATAGCAATCAGCCCCAGCATTTT.

This sequence joins TRBV5-5 and TRBJ2-6, with TRBD2 identical over 9 bases. The CDR3 runs to 19 residues. CDR1 and CDR2 from the germline V gene are SGHKS and YYEKEE (reference sequence). V lost 4 bases, J lost 4 bases, and 15 bases stayed unmatched. The CDR3 DNA reads TGTGCCAGCAGCCAAGAAATGGGTAGCGGGAGAGCAGGGGCCAACGTCCTGACTTTC. This sequence encodes CASSQEMGSGRAGANVLTF.

The chain has TRBV6-4 and TRBJ2-1, with 11 bases matching TRBD1. The CDR3 length is 16 residues. Trimming removed 3 bases from V and 12 bases from J; junction bases left unmatched: 13. Per germline, CDR1 MRHNA and CDR2 SNTAGT. This CDR3 is CASSDESRTGGRVQFF. Written as DNA, the CDR3 is TGTGCCAGCAGTGATGAGTCGCGGACAGGGGGCAGGGTGCAGTTCTTC.

This clonotype was counted only a few times. The rearrangement uses TRBV19 and TRBJ1-1; no reliable D call. V was clipped by 7 bases and J by 1 base, with 7 bases between them. Germline CDR1 reads LNHDA; CDR2 reads SQIVND (reference sequence). The CDR3 has 12 amino acids. DNA for the CDR3: TGTGCCAGTACCTCCCGGAACACTGAAGCTTTCTTT. Amino acids: CASTSRNTEAFF.

This clonotype appeared once. The rearrangement uses TRBV2 and TRBJ2-5; TRBD2 matches at 10 bases. CDR1 and CDR2 (germline): SNHLY, FYNNEI. The V segment lost 6 bases and the J segment 4 bases; nucleotides outside the gene matches: 8. This CDR3 has 15 residues. This CDR3 is CASRKAGGQGETQYF. CDR3 DNA: TGTGCCAGCAGGAAAGCGGGGGGGCAGGGAGAGACCCAGTACTTC. Together with reference TRBV2 and TRBJ2-5, the CDR3 gives the full variable domain: EPEVTQTPSHQVTQMGQEVILRCVPISNHLYFYWYRQILGQKVEFLVSFYNNEISEKSEIFDDQFSVERPDGSNFTLKIRSTKLEDSAMYFCASRKAGGQGETQYFGPGTRLLVL.

In this sample, this clonotype turned up a few times. V and J are TRBV19 and TRBJ1-5, with a tentative D call TRBD1 (6 bases). The germline V and J ends were trimmed by 0 bases and 0 bases, with 15 bases remaining between them. Germline V gene data show CDR1 as LNHDA and CDR2 as SQIVND (reference sequence). This CDR3 is 18 amino acids long. The CDR3 region is CASSIEAWTAYSNQPQHF. CDR3 coding DNA: TGTGCCAGTAGTATAGAGGCCTGGACAGCTTATAGCAATCAGCCCCAGCATTTT.

V is TRBV11-2 and J is TRBJ2-5, with a possible D match to TRBD2 (6 bases). Trimming removed 9 bases from V and 2 bases from J, with 28 bases in between. The germline gives CDR1 SGHAT, CDR2 FQNNGV. CDR3 length equals 18 residues. The CDR3 region has the DNA TGTGCCAGTGGGCCGGCGGGACTTACATTGTTCCTACAAGAGACCCAGTACTTC. This codes for CASGPAGLTLFLQETQYF. Full variable domain (missing parts from reference TRBV11-2 and TRBJ2-5): EAGVAQSPRYKIIEKRQSVAFWCNPISGHATLYWYQQILGQGPKLLIQFQNNGVVDDSQLPKDRFSAERLKGVDSTLKIQPAKLEDSAVYLCASGPAGLTLFLQETQYFGPGTRLLVL.

At least ten counts were recorded for this clonotype. The V gene is TRBV10-3, the J gene TRBJ1-2; tentatively, D is TRBD1 (6 bases). The germline gives CDR1 ENHRY, CDR2 SYGVKD. Trimming shortened V by 0 bases and J by 4 bases, and 12 bases separated the two germline ends. There are 15 residues in the CDR3. The CDR3: CAISESGGGSYGYTF. DNA for the CDR3: TGTGCCATCAGTGAGTCGGGCGGGGGCAGCTATGGCTACACCTTC.

This clonotype was recorded many times. The rearrangement uses TRBV4-1 and TRBJ2-5; D possibly corresponds to TRBD2 (6 bases). This CDR3 has 11 amino acids. V was pared by 1 base and J by 9 bases, with 6 bases between. CDR1 is MGHRA and CDR2 is YSYEKL in the germline V gene. This CDR3 is CASSQGGAQYF. The CDR3 DNA is TGCGCCAGCAGCCAAGGCGGGGCCCAGTACTTC.